These T cell receptor beta chains were read from a single sample in a study of cytomegalovirus exposure and HLA in healthy donors. Sequenced by immunoSEQ multiplex PCR; TCRdb stores in-frame clones only, minus some. The sample lists approximately 110,000 clones; more than 70% were seen once. The sample was PBMCs. The receptors derive from a man in his thirties or forties in good health and CMV-seronegative. Each CDR3 is given with its conserved first and last residue. D genes are given only for firm matches. Expanded clones get a size class; other rows say once, few or many, or leave the size out.

d_gene: NA; j_gene: TRBJ1-4; v_gene: TRBV5-8; abundance: NA; CDR3nt: TGTGCCAGCAGCTTATGGCAGGGTAACGAAAAACTGTTTTTT; CDR3aa: CASSLWQGNEKLFF
d_gene: NA; j_gene: TRBJ1-3; v_gene: TRBV6-6; abundance: NA; CDR3nt: TGTGCCATCGCTTCGGGTACTGGAAACACCATATATTTT; CDR3aa: CAIASGTGNTIYF
d_gene: NA; j_gene: TRBJ2-3; v_gene: TRBV25-1; abundance: NA; CDR3nt: TGTGCCAGCAGTGTGTCAACGGGAGATACGCAGTATTTT; CDR3aa: CASSVSTGDTQYF
d_gene: TRBD2; j_gene: TRBJ2-3; v_gene: TRBV5-1; abundance: once; CDR3nt: TGCGCCAGCAGGAAGCGGGGGGGGAGCACAGATACGCAGTATTTT; CDR3aa: CASRKRGGSTDTQYF
d_gene: NA; j_gene: TRBJ1-4; v_gene: TRBV25-1; abundance: NA; CDR3nt: TGTGCCAGCAGTGAATCAGGGAAGGGTTGGGGTAATGAAAAACTGTTTTTT; CDR3aa: CASSESGKGWGNEKLFF
d_gene: TRBD1; j_gene: TRBJ1-2; v_gene: TRBV5-5; abundance: NA; CDR3nt: TGTGCCAGCAGCGCCGGGACAGCAGCTAACTATGGCTACACCTTC; CDR3aa: CASSAGTAANYGYTF
d_gene: TRBD1; j_gene: TRBJ1-1; v_gene: TRBV7-9; abundance: NA; CDR3nt: TGTGCCAGCAGCTTAGACGGGACAGGGTCAGAAGAGGCTTTCTTT; CDR3aa: CASSLDGTGSEEAFF
d_gene: TRBD2; j_gene: TRBJ2-2; v_gene: TRBV7-9; abundance: NA; CDR3nt: TGTGCCAGCAGCTTGGAGATACTAGCGGGATTCAGCGGGGAGCTGTTTTTT; CDR3aa: CASSLEILAGFSGELFF
d_gene: TRBD1; j_gene: TRBJ2-2; v_gene: TRBV5-1; abundance: NA; CDR3nt: TGCGCCAGCAGCCGGGACAGAGCGAACACCGGGGAGCTGTTTTTT; CDR3aa: CASSRDRANTGELFF
d_gene: TRBD1; j_gene: TRBJ1-6; v_gene: TRBV7-2; abundance: few; CDR3nt: TGTGCCAGCAGCTTATGGACAGGGGTGGATTCACCCCTCCACTTT; CDR3aa: CASSLWTGVDSPLHF
d_gene: NA; j_gene: TRBJ2-2; v_gene: TRBV27; abundance: NA; CDR3nt: TGTGCCAGCAGTTACAACCGATTCACCGGGGAGCTGTTTTTT; CDR3aa: CASSYNRFTGELFF
d_gene: NA; j_gene: TRBJ1-3; v_gene: TRBV9; abundance: once; CDR3nt: TGTGCCAGCAGCCCCCGGGCTGGAAACACCATATATTTT; CDR3aa: CASSPRAGNTIYF
d_gene: NA; j_gene: TRBJ2-5; v_gene: TRBV30; abundance: NA; CDR3nt: TGTGCCTGGAGTGTGTGGACTGCCGGAGAGACCCAGTACTTC; CDR3aa: CAWSVWTAGETQYF
d_gene: NA; j_gene: TRBJ1-1; v_gene: TRBV28; abundance: NA; CDR3nt: TGTGCCAGCAGCCTAATATACACTGAAGCTTTCTTT; CDR3aa: CASSLIYTEAFF
d_gene: TRBD2; j_gene: TRBJ2-2; v_gene: TRBV29-1; abundance: once; CDR3nt: TGCAGCGTTGATGGTTTTGGCGGGAGAAGGGACGGGGAGCTGTTTTTT; CDR3aa: CSVDGFGGRRDGELFF
d_gene: NA; j_gene: TRBJ2-5; v_gene: TRBV5-1; abundance: NA; CDR3nt: TGCGCCAGCAGCGCCATCAGGGGGGAAGGGGAGACCCAGTACTTC; CDR3aa: CASSAIRGEGETQYF
d_gene: TRBD1; j_gene: TRBJ1-2; v_gene: TRBV25-1; abundance: NA; CDR3nt: TGTGCCAGCAGTGAATTTGCAGGGGGCGGAGATGGCTACACCTTC; CDR3aa: CASSEFAGGGDGYTF
d_gene: TRBD1; j_gene: TRBJ1-2; v_gene: TRBV7-6; abundance: NA; CDR3nt: TGTGCCAGCAGCCCTGGGACAGGGGGCAGCTATGGCTACACCTTC; CDR3aa: CASSPGTGGSYGYTF
d_gene: NA; j_gene: TRBJ1-5; v_gene: TRBV6-6; abundance: NA; CDR3nt: TGTGCCAGCAGTACTCCCTCGGGGGACAATCAGCCCCAGCATTTT; CDR3aa: CASSTPSGDNQPQHF
d_gene: TRBD1; j_gene: TRBJ2-2; v_gene: TRBV19; abundance: NA; CDR3nt: TGTGCCAGCACGGACAGGGTGTACACCGGGGAGCTGTTTTTT; CDR3aa: CASTDRVYTGELFF
d_gene: TRBD1; j_gene: TRBJ1-2; v_gene: TRBV7-2; abundance: NA; CDR3nt: TGTGCCAGCAGCTTAGTTGGGACAGGGAGCAATGGGAACTATGGCTACACCTTC; CDR3aa: CASSLVGTGSNGNYGYTF
d_gene: NA; j_gene: TRBJ1-4; v_gene: TRBV28; abundance: few; CDR3nt: TGTGCCAGCAGTTTATTACAGGGAAAACTGTTTTTT; CDR3aa: CASSLLQGKLFF
d_gene: NA; j_gene: TRBJ2-7; v_gene: TRBV27; abundance: NA; CDR3nt: TGTGCCAGCAGTTTAGATTGGACAGTCCCCCCGTACTTC; CDR3aa: CASSLDWTVPPYF
d_gene: TRBD1; j_gene: TRBJ1-2; v_gene: TRBV6-5; abundance: NA; CDR3nt: TGTGCCAGCAGCGGACAGGAGCGCTATGGCTACACCTTC; CDR3aa: CASSGQERYGYTF
d_gene: TRBD2; j_gene: TRBJ2-7; v_gene: TRBV4-2; abundance: NA; CDR3nt: TGTGCCAGCAGCCAAGAAGGGGGACTAGGCTTCTACGAGCAGTACTTC; CDR3aa: CASSQEGGLGFYEQYF
d_gene: NA; j_gene: TRBJ1-3; v_gene: TRBV19; abundance: NA; CDR3nt: TGTGCCAGTAGTCCGTCCGGACAGGGAAACACCATATATTTT; CDR3aa: CASSPSGQGNTIYF
d_gene: TRBD1; j_gene: TRBJ1-3; v_gene: TRBV6-5; abundance: NA; CDR3nt: TGTGCCAGCAGTAGGCTGACAGGGGGCGAGGACACCATATATTTT; CDR3aa: CASSRLTGGEDTIYF
d_gene: TRBD1; j_gene: TRBJ1-2; v_gene: TRBV6-5; abundance: NA; CDR3nt: TGTGCCACCACGATGTTAGGGGGCTCTGGGGGCTACACCTTC; CDR3aa: CATTMLGGSGGYTF
d_gene: NA; j_gene: TRBJ2-7; v_gene: TRBV7-3; abundance: few; CDR3nt: TGTGCCAGCAGCTTAGGCCCCTCCTACGAGCAGTACTTC; CDR3aa: CASSLGPSYEQYF
d_gene: NA; j_gene: TRBJ1-1; v_gene: TRBV5-1; abundance: NA; CDR3nt: TGCGCCAGCAGCTTGCAGGGAGGACACTTGAACACTGAAGCTTTCTTT; CDR3aa: CASSLQGGHLNTEAFF
d_gene: NA; j_gene: TRBJ2-5; v_gene: TRBV29-1; abundance: NA; CDR3nt: TGCAGCGTTGCACTAAATTTTGTCTCAGAGACCCAGTACTTC; CDR3aa: CSVALNFVSETQYF
d_gene: NA; j_gene: TRBJ2-7; v_gene: TRBV29-1; abundance: NA; CDR3nt: TGCAGCGTTGGAAATCAAGGGGCCTCCGAGCAGTACTTC; CDR3aa: CSVGNQGASEQYF
d_gene: TRBD2; j_gene: TRBJ2-7; v_gene: TRBV19; abundance: NA; CDR3nt: TGTGCCAGTAGTAGCGCTAGCGGGAGTCTCAACGAGCAGTACTTC; CDR3aa: CASSSASGSLNEQYF
d_gene: TRBD1; j_gene: TRBJ1-2; v_gene: TRBV19; abundance: NA; CDR3nt: TGTGCCAGTAGTCCTAGGACAGGAGGCAAAAGTAACTATGGCTACACCTTC; CDR3aa: CASSPRTGGKSNYGYTF
d_gene: TRBD1; j_gene: TRBJ1-5; v_gene: TRBV27; abundance: NA; CDR3nt: TGTGCCAGCAGGGGGGACAGAGGGCATCAGCCCCAGCATTTT; CDR3aa: CASRGDRGHQPQHF
d_gene: TRBD1; j_gene: TRBJ1-1; v_gene: TRBV10-3; abundance: NA; CDR3nt: TGTGCCATCAGTGAGTCCAGGACAGGGTATACAAACACTGAAGCTTTCTTT; CDR3aa: CAISESRTGYTNTEAFF
d_gene: NA; j_gene: TRBJ2-1; v_gene: TRBV6-6; abundance: NA; CDR3nt: TGTGCCAGCAGCAACCGGGAGGAGCAGTTCTTC; CDR3aa: CASSNREEQFF
d_gene: TRBD2; j_gene: TRBJ2-1; v_gene: TRBV19; abundance: NA; CDR3nt: TGTGCCAGTAGACCTAGCGGGGGGGCTTGGGAGCAGTTCTTC; CDR3aa: CASRPSGGAWEQFF
d_gene: NA; j_gene: TRBJ2-2; v_gene: TRBV2; abundance: NA; CDR3nt: TGTGCCAGCAGGGACAGTAACACCGGGGAGCTGTTTTTT; CDR3aa: CASRDSNTGELFF
d_gene: TRBD1; j_gene: TRBJ2-2; v_gene: TRBV7-9; abundance: NA; CDR3nt: TGTGCCAGCAGCTTAGGGGGCCCGGGACAGGTCAACACCGGGGAGCTGTTTTTT; CDR3aa: CASSLGGPGQVNTGELFF
d_gene: TRBD2; j_gene: TRBJ2-3; v_gene: TRBV2; abundance: NA; CDR3nt: TGTGCCAGCAGTGGGGCGGGGGTGGATACGCAGTATTTT; CDR3aa: CASSGAGVDTQYF
d_gene: NA; j_gene: TRBJ1-1; v_gene: TRBV5-1; abundance: NA; CDR3nt: TGCGCCAGCAGCTCCATAGGGGGGGCCACTGAAGCTTTCTTT; CDR3aa: CASSSIGGATEAFF
d_gene: TRBD2; j_gene: TRBJ2-3; v_gene: TRBV19; abundance: NA; CDR3nt: TGTGCCAGTAGTATCACCTCCGCGGGGGCAGATACGCAGTATTTT; CDR3aa: CASSITSAGADTQYF
d_gene: NA; j_gene: TRBJ2-2; v_gene: TRBV7-6; abundance: NA; CDR3nt: TGTGCCAGCAGCCCCGGGTTTGGCGGGGCTGGTGTGCTGTTTTTT; CDR3aa: CASSPGFGGAGVLFF
d_gene: TRBD2; j_gene: TRBJ2-1; v_gene: TRBV5-6; abundance: few; CDR3nt: TGTGCCAGCAGCTTACTAGCGCACTCCTACAATGAGCAGTTCTTC; CDR3aa: CASSLLAHSYNEQFF
d_gene: TRBD2; j_gene: TRBJ2-7; v_gene: TRBV9; abundance: NA; CDR3nt: TGTGCCAGCAGCGTAGGTCCTAGCGGGTCTCTCTCGTCCTACGAGCAGTACTTC; CDR3aa: CASSVGPSGSLSSYEQYF
d_gene: NA; j_gene: TRBJ2-3; v_gene: TRBV9; abundance: NA; CDR3nt: TGTGCCAGCAGCGTAGCCCCAGGGTCCACAGATACGCAGTATTTT; CDR3aa: CASSVAPGSTDTQYF
d_gene: TRBD2; j_gene: TRBJ2-7; v_gene: TRBV4-2; abundance: NA; CDR3nt: TGTGCCAGCAGCTTGGGACTAGCGGCCTCCTACGAGCAGTACTTC; CDR3aa: CASSLGLAASYEQYF
d_gene: TRBD2; j_gene: TRBJ2-5; v_gene: TRBV7-2; abundance: NA; CDR3nt: TGTGCCAGCAGCTCCGGACTAGCGGTAGAGACCCAGTACTTC; CDR3aa: CASSSGLAVETQYF
d_gene: TRBD1; j_gene: TRBJ2-5; v_gene: TRBV6-5; abundance: NA; CDR3nt: TGTGCCAGCAGCTGGACAGGGGGCAGAGAGACCCAGTACTTC; CDR3aa: CASSWTGGRETQYF
d_gene: NA; j_gene: TRBJ1-2; v_gene: TRBV6-5; abundance: NA; CDR3nt: TGTGCCAGCAGTTACGGGGCCTCCACAGGGAACGGCTACACCTTC; CDR3aa: CASSYGASTGNGYTF
d_gene: TRBD1; j_gene: TRBJ1-5; v_gene: TRBV28; abundance: NA; CDR3nt: TGTGCCAGCAGACCAGGGGGGAGCAATCAGCCCCAGCATTTT; CDR3aa: CASRPGGSNQPQHF
d_gene: TRBD1; j_gene: TRBJ1-4; v_gene: TRBV7-2; abundance: NA; CDR3nt: TGTGCCAGCAGCTTAGCCGGGACAGTGAACGAAAAACTGTTTTTT; CDR3aa: CASSLAGTVNEKLFF
d_gene: TRBD1; j_gene: TRBJ1-1; v_gene: TRBV5-6; abundance: medium-sized; CDR3nt: TGTGCCAGCAGCTGGACAGGCAGATCCCCTGAAGCTTTCTTT; CDR3aa: CASSWTGRSPEAFF
d_gene: NA; j_gene: TRBJ1-2; v_gene: TRBV6-5; abundance: NA; CDR3nt: TGTGCCAGCAGTTACTCTATGGACAGTAACTATGGCTACACCTTC; CDR3aa: CASSYSMDSNYGYTF